What follows are 30 T cell receptor beta chains derived from one specimen sequenced in a study of blood T cell repertoires in COVID-19. Assay used: immunoSEQ multiplex PCR; TCRdb lists only in-frame clones, some missing. The top ten clones hold roughly 1.7% of a sample with hundreds of thousands of clones, around 87% of them seen once. The sample was PBMCs or T cells enriched from blood (not recorded which). The receptors were sampled from a woman in her 50s who had recovered from COVID-19.

V usage is TRBV27 and J usage is TRBJ2-2, with TRBD2 identical over 8 bases. The CDR3 is 16 amino acids. The J segment lost 5 bases and the V segment lost 3 bases, leaving 8 bases of the junction unmatched. Germline V gene sequence: CDR1 MNHEY, CDR2 SMNVEV (reference sequence). The CDR3 loop reads CASSFRLSSGTGELFF. The DNA for the CDR3 is TGTGCCAGCAGTTTCCGGCTGTCTAGCGGGACCGGGGAGCTGTTTTTT.

The rearrangement uses TRBV28 and TRBJ1-2; the D is unclear. The CDR3 has 13 residues. Looked up from germline, CDR1 is MDHEN and CDR2 is SYDVKM. V lost 3 bases, J lost 6 bases, and 11 bases lay in between. In DNA, the CDR3 is TGTGCCAGCAGTTTCTCGGGTCGGAATGGCTACACCTTC. It encodes CASSFSGRNGYTF.

The V and J genes are TRBV7-9 and TRBJ1-1; tentatively, D is TRBD1 (5 bases). CDR3 length: 15 amino acids. Looked up from germline, CDR1 is SEHNR and CDR2 is FQNEAQ (reference sequence). Deletions cut 5 bases from V and 4 bases from J, with 17 bases between. The CDR3 nucleotides are TGTGCCAGCAGCCCATTCCTTGGGGACTTCACTGAAGCTTTCTTT. The encoded protein is CASSPFLGDFTEAFF.

J is TRBJ1-3 and V is TRBV18, with TRBD1 identical over 7 bases. CDR1 is KGHSH, CDR2 LQKENI, per germline. The CDR3 runs 16 residues. The V segment lost 4 bases and the J segment 2 bases; nucleotides outside the gene matches: 8. CDR3 DNA sequence: TGTGCCAGCTCACGCGAACAGGGGCAAACTGGAAACACCATATATTTT. Translation: CASSREQGQTGNTIYF. Using reference TRBV18 and TRBJ1-3 for the parts outside the CDR3, the full variable domain is NAGVMQNPRHLVRRRGQEARLRCSPMKGHSHVYWYRQLPEEGLKFMVYLQKENIIDESGMPKERFSAEFPKEGPSILRIQQVVRGDSAAYFCASSREQGQTGNTIYFGEGSWLTVV.

The sample holds a few counts of this clone. The chain links TRBV5-1 to TRBJ2-1, with 7 bases that match TRBD2. Germline CDR1 is SGHRS and CDR2 is YFSETQ. This CDR3 has 14 residues. Trimming cost V 0 bases and J 7 bases; bases outside gene matches: 4. The CDR3 nucleotides are TGCGCCAGCAGCTTGGTTCCTAGCGGAAATGAGCAGTTCTTC. Protein: CASSLVPSGNEQFF.

For the CDR3, the DNA is TGTGCCAGCAGTTTTTGGACTAGCGGGAGTCCAGATACGCAGTATTTT. Its translation: CASSFWTSGSPDTQYF. This chain joins TRBV28 and TRBJ2-3, with 13 bases fitting TRBD2. V shed 3 bases, J shed 4 bases, and the junction held 4 bases outside the gene matches. CDR3 size: 16 residues. Per the germline V gene, CDR1 is MDHEN and CDR2 is SYDVKM.

This clone was seen once. The rearrangement links TRBV30 to TRBJ1-2; D is uncertain. The CDR3 length is 13 residues. V shed 5 bases and J shed 1 base, with 11 bases lying between them. CDR1 GTSNPN and CDR2 SVGIG come from the germline V gene (reference sequence). Here the CDR3 reads CAWQKWSNYGYTF. In DNA, the CDR3 is TGTGCCTGGCAGAAGTGGAGTAACTATGGCTACACCTTC. Together with reference TRBV30 and TRBJ1-2, the CDR3 gives the full variable domain: SQTIHQWPATLVQPVGSPLSLECTVEGTSNPNLYWYRQAAGRGLQLLFYSVGIGQISSEVPQNLSASRPQDRQFILSSKKLLLSDSGFYLCAWQKWSNYGYTFGSGTRLTVV.

The CDR3 here is CASSPVRGWTEAFF. The CDR3 DNA reads as TGCGCCAGCAGTCCTGTCAGGGGGTGGACTGAAGCTTTCTTT. The chain combines TRBV23-1 with TRBJ1-1; the match to TRBD1 covers 7 bases. TRBV23-1 has ORF status, its function being uncertain. This CDR3 contains 14 residues. Trimming removed 4 bases from V and 5 bases from J; junction bases left unmatched: 7.

This chain uses TRBV28 with TRBJ1-2; maybe TRBD1 (5 bases). Germline CDR1 MDHEN, CDR2 SYDVKM. Trimming cost V 10 bases and J 4 bases, with 16 bases left between them. The CDR3 is 13 residues long. CDR3 in DNA: TGTGCCACCAACCCGGGGGTCCTCTATGGCTACACCTTC. Amino acids: CATNPGVLYGYTF.

V is TRBV19 and J is TRBJ1-5; D is possibly TRBD1 (6 bases). Germline CDR1 reads LNHDA; CDR2 reads SQIVND (reference sequence). Trimming removed 9 bases at V and 0 bases at J, with 24 bases between. The CDR3 has 18 residues. CDR3 sequence reads: CASRGHRSTANSNQPQHF. For the CDR3, the DNA is TGTGCCAGCCGGGGACATCGATCTACGGCCAATAGCAATCAGCCCCAGCATTTT. Variable domain in full (rest from reference TRBV19 and TRBJ1-5): DGGITQSPKYLFRKEGQNVTLSCEQNLNHDAMYWYRQDPGQGLRLIYYSQIVNDFQKGDIAEGYSVSREKKESFPLTVTSAQKNPTAFYLCASRGHRSTANSNQPQHFGDGTRLSIL.

The rearrangement joins TRBV5-6 to TRBJ1-5; a weak D match, TRBD1 (5 bases). Deletions cut 3 bases from V and 0 bases from J, with 10 bases between. The CDR3 is 15 amino acids. CDR1 and CDR2 from the germline V gene are SGHDT and YYEEEE. The CDR3: CASSSQGNSNQPQHF. The CDR3 DNA follows: TGTGCCAGCAGCTCTCAGGGTAATAGCAATCAGCCCCAGCATTTT.

The chain carries TRBV7-2 and TRBJ1-6; tentative D call: TRBD1 (5 bases). Trimming removed 4 bases at V and 0 bases at J, with 16 bases between. Germline CDR1 is SGHTA and CDR2 is FQGNSA. The CDR3 totals 18 residues. CDR3 sequence: CASSSRRQMSSYNSPLHF. In DNA form, the CDR3 reads TGTGCCAGCAGCTCAAGACGACAGATGAGCTCCTATAATTCACCCCTCCACTTT.

The chain uses TRBV30 and TRBJ1-2; 7 bases line up with TRBD1. Germline lookup yields CDR1 GTSNPN and CDR2 SVGIG (reference sequence). V lost 3 bases and J lost 7; bases outside the gene matches: 8. The CDR3 consists of 13 residues. The CDR3 DNA is TGTGCCTGGAGCGTAATCCAGGGGGGTGGCTACACCTTC. Its protein is CAWSVIQGGGYTF.

V gene TRBV19 combines with J gene TRBJ2-1, with D tentatively TRBD1 (6 bases). V was pared by 8 bases and J by 6 bases, with 17 bases between. Germline V gene data show CDR1 as LNHDA and CDR2 as SQIVND (reference sequence). This CDR3 is built from 14 residues. The DNA of the CDR3 is TGTGCCAGTGAGCCAGGGGTTCGGGGCAATGAGCAGTTCTTC. This translates into CASEPGVRGNEQFF. The full variable domain, with the rest looked up from reference TRBV19 and TRBJ2-1, is DGGITQSPKYLFRKEGQNVTLSCEQNLNHDAMYWYRQDPGQGLRLIYYSQIVNDFQKGDIAEGYSVSREKKESFPLTVTSAQKNPTAFYLCASEPGVRGNEQFFGPGTRLTVL.

This chain uses TRBV6-5 with TRBJ1-4, with 8 bases fitting TRBD1. The CDR3 has 15 residues. J gave up 6 bases and V 6 bases, and 9 bases lay outside the gene matches. Germline CDR1 is MNHEY and CDR2 is SVGAGI. The DNA of the CDR3 is TGTGCCAGCAGGCCCCCAACAGGGGGATATGAAAAACTGTTTTTT. It codes for CASRPPTGGYEKLFF.

The chain couples TRBV2 to TRBJ2-1; perhaps TRBD1 as D (5 bases). CDR1 is SNHLY, CDR2 FYNNEI, per germline. The V gene lost 7 bases and the J gene lost 0 bases, with 16 bases spanning the gap. The CDR3 contains 16 residues. DNA for the CDR3: TGTGCCAGCAACAGGCCCGGAAGTACCTCCTACAATGAGCAGTTCTTC. Translated, it gives CASNRPGSTSYNEQFF.

The V call is TRBV6-5, the J call TRBJ1-2; tentatively, D is TRBD1 (5 bases). The germline V and J ends were trimmed by 8 bases and 3 bases, with 16 bases remaining between them. Germline loops: CDR1 MNHEY, CDR2 SVGAGI. This CDR3 spans 14 amino acids. CDR3 loop: CASCRVGGDYGYTF. For the CDR3, the DNA is TGTGCCAGCTGCCGCGTGGGGGGTGACTATGGCTACACCTTC.

This clone was observed a single time. The chain employs TRBV6-5 and TRBJ1-5; weak D call: TRBD1 (6 bases). V lost 6 bases to trimming and J lost 4 bases, with 13 bases between them. Germline V CDR1 and CDR2: MNHEY, SVGAGI. The CDR3 has 14 residues. CDR3 region: CASRAQGLNQPQHF. As DNA, the CDR3 is TGTGCCAGCAGGGCACAGGGTTTGAATCAGCCCCAGCATTTT.

The chain links TRBV3-1 (or the pseudogene TRBV3-2) to TRBJ2-3, with 8 bases that match TRBD2. This CDR3 comprises 15 residues. After removal of 5 bases from V and 6 bases from J, the junction contained 10 bases not matched to a gene. Germline lookup yields CDR1 LGHDT and CDR2 YNNKEL (reference sequence). The CDR3 DNA sequence: TGTGCCAGCAGCTACAGCGGGAGCGTACCGGATACGCAGTATTTT. Translating it yields CASSYSGSVPDTQYF.

The J gene is TRBJ1-4, the V gene TRBV21-1; TRBD1, the table's D call, lacks a check against the DNA. TRBV21-1 counts as a pseudogene. The CDR3 is 18 amino acids. The CDR3 protein is CASSKNRDRGLTNEKLFF. DNA for the CDR3: TGTGCCAGCAGCAAAAACCGGGACAGGGGGTTAACTAATGAAAAACTGTTTTTT.

This chain uses TRBV12-2 with TRBJ2-7; the table's D call, TRBD1, was not checked against the DNA. TRBV12-2 is annotated as a pseudogene. This CDR3 spans 15 amino acids. CDR3 DNA: TGTGCAAGTCGCTTCAACACAGATCCAACTTACGAGCAGTACTTC. Translation: CASRFNTDPTYEQYF.

For the CDR3, the DNA is TGTGCCAGCAGTTTAAACCAGGGGGCACGGGAGACCCAGTACTTC. Translated: CASSLNQGARETQYF. The V gene is TRBV28, the J gene TRBJ2-5, with 8 bases lining up with TRBD1. Germline CDR1 MDHEN, CDR2 SYDVKM. This CDR3 has 15 amino acids. J gave up 5 bases and V 2 bases, and 7 bases lay outside the gene matches.

The chain combines TRBV6-5 with TRBJ2-1; no clear D gene. V dropped 0 bases and J dropped 0 bases, with 6 bases sitting between them. This CDR3 comprises 15 residues. Looked up from germline, CDR1 is MNHEY and CDR2 is SVGAGI. The CDR3 reads CASSYSWSSYNEQFF. The CDR3 DNA reads as TGTGCCAGCAGTTACTCTTGGAGCTCCTACAATGAGCAGTTCTTC.

The V call is TRBV3-1 (or the pseudogene TRBV3-2), the J call TRBJ2-7; possible D gene TRBD1, 6 bases. From germline, CDR1 is LGHDT and CDR2 YNNKEL (reference sequence). V was trimmed by 5 bases and J by 2 bases, leaving 16 bases between them. The CDR3 loop spans 15 amino acids. This CDR3 reads CASSTQTGNPYEQYF. In DNA, the CDR3 is TGTGCCAGCAGCACGCAAACAGGGAACCCCTACGAGCAGTACTTC.

The genes are TRBV6-5 and TRBJ1-3; 9 positions match TRBD1. The CDR3 is 13 residues long. V shed 10 bases and J 3 bases; nucleotides not matched to a gene: 4. Per the germline V gene, CDR1 is MNHEY and CDR2 is SVGAGI. CDR3 in amino acids: CATWGQGGNTIYF. The CDR3 DNA sequence: TGTGCCACATGGGGACAGGGTGGAAACACCATATATTTT.

This chain uses TRBV7-9 with TRBJ1-2; the match to TRBD1 covers 11 bases. The CDR3 loop spans 16 amino acids. J lost 6 bases, V lost 3 bases, and 9 bases had no gene match. Germline CDR1 and CDR2: SEHNR and FQNEAQ (reference sequence). CDR3 nucleotide sequence: TGTGCCAGCAGCTTTTCCGGGACAGGGGGTCTCAATGGCTACACCTTC. Translating it yields CASSFSGTGGLNGYTF. The whole variable domain, remainder taken from reference TRBV7-9 and TRBJ1-2, is DTGVSQNPRHKITKRGQNVTFRCDPISEHNRLYWYRQTLGQGPEFLTYFQNEAQLEKSRLLSDRFSAERPKGSFSTLEIQRTEQGDSAMYLCASSFSGTGGLNGYTFGSGTRLTVV.

The V and J genes are TRBV5-5 and TRBJ2-2, with D tentatively TRBD2 (6 bases). Trimming pared 3 bases from V and 4 bases from J, leaving 16 bases between. Germline-derived CDR1 and CDR2 are SGHKS and YYEKEE (reference sequence). There are 16 residues in the CDR3. CDR3 DNA: TGTGCCAGCAGCTCAAACACCGGGACTGCCACCGGGGAGCTGTTTTTT. Translated, it gives CASSSNTGTATGELFF.

CDR3 protein: CASRPTSGPGTGELFF. CDR3 in DNA: TGTGCCAGCAGGCCGACTAGCGGGCCAGGGACCGGGGAGCTGTTTTTT. This chain links TRBV11-1 with TRBJ2-2, with 10 bases matching TRBD2. V shed 6 bases and J 5 bases; nucleotides not matched to a gene: 9. The V gene's germline CDR1 is SGHAT and CDR2 FQDESV (reference sequence). The CDR3 consists of 16 residues.

The chain joins TRBV19 to TRBJ1-2; tentatively, D is TRBD1 (5 bases). The CDR3 spans 15 residues. Trimming cost V 9 bases and J 0 bases, with 17 bases left between them. Germline V gives CDR1 LNHDA, CDR2 SQIVND (reference sequence). CDR3 nucleotides: TGTGCCAGCCTAGAAGGCGGGACCTCTAACTATGGCTACACCTTC. Its protein is CASLEGGTSNYGYTF.

The chain uses TRBV7-9 and TRBJ2-1, with 7 bases that match TRBD2. The germline V gene encodes CDR1 SEHNR and CDR2 FQNEAQ (reference sequence). Unmatched junction bases numbered 9, after V lost 5 bases and J lost 5 bases. This CDR3 is 15 amino acids long. This chain's CDR3 is CASSDMGEGNNEQFF. In DNA, the CDR3 is TGTGCCAGCAGCGATATGGGGGAGGGAAACAATGAGCAGTTCTTC.